This T cell receptor (beta chain) was retrieved from a study of CD8+CD57+ T cells in acquired aplastic anemia. The germline CDR1 and CDR2 sequences are LNHDA and SQIVND (reference sequence). This CDR3 is built from 15 residues. V was trimmed by 5 bases and J by 0 bases, leaving 11 bases between them. Profiling that covered TCR beta VDJ and CDR3 relied on genomic DNA as its template. MiXCR, run by TCRdb on the reads, gives a single entry per CDR3 protein. The sample gives some 160,000 distinct CDR3 sequences, less than 60% of which show up once; roughly 2.9% is in the top ten. The authors sequenced patients whose flow cytometry had shown CD8+CD57+ cell expansion.

Sequenced sample: sorted CD4+, CD8+, or CD8+CD57+ T cells (not recorded which) from PBMCs. This receptor was taken from a human donor with aplastic anemia. The rearrangement links TRBV19 to TRBJ2-1; weak D call: TRBD1 (6 bases). CDR3 sequence reads: CASSVQGSSYNEQFF. For the CDR3, the DNA is TGTGCCAGTAGTGTACAGGGTAGCTCCTACAATGAGCAGTTCTTC.